Presented here are 10 T cell receptor beta chains from one specimen sequenced in a study of T cell responses to AZD1222 COVID-19 vaccine. The method was immunoSEQ multiplex PCR; TCRdb's version includes in-frame clones alone and lacks a portion of them. Here the sample spans 75,000 to 90,000 clones, 92% being singletons. Sample: peripheral blood, taken 28 days after the second AZD1222 dose. Receptors originate from an adult who received the AZD1222 COVID-19 vaccine.

Comment on this clone: The DNA is omitted, as the CDR3 cannot be located on it reliably, and the CDR3 follows TCRdb's listing. This rearrangement joins TRBV21-1 to TRBJ2-2; the table's TRBD2 call for D was not verified on the DNA. TRBV21-1 is a pseudogene locus. Inclusive of both ends, the CDR3 amounts to 24 amino acids. CDR3 amino acids: CASSSQPQVGSGILRGKNTGELFF.

The chain combines TRBV6-5 with TRBJ2-1; 7 bases line up with TRBD2. V shed 7 bases, J shed 2 bases, and the junction held 5 bases outside the gene matches. This CDR3 is 14 amino acids long. Germline lookup yields CDR1 MNHEY and CDR2 SVGAGI. DNA of the CDR3: TGTGCCAGCATCCGGCGGGAGCCCTACAATGAGCAGTTCTTC. Translating it yields CASIRREPYNEQFF.

The genes are TRBV6-5 and TRBJ1-1, with D uncertain. V was clipped by 5 bases and J by 1 base, with 8 bases between them. Germline CDR1 and CDR2: MNHEY and SVGAGI. The CDR3 is 13 residues long. CDR3 region: CASSNDGNTEAFF. CDR3 DNA: TGTGCCAGCAGTAACGACGGGAACACTGAAGCTTTCTTT.

This sequence joins TRBV7-2 and TRBJ1-5; D gene ambiguous. The CDR3 runs 15 residues. CDR1 is SGHTA, CDR2 FQGNSA, per germline. V lost 7 bases and J 0 bases, leaving 13 bases between the germline ends. The DNA for the CDR3 is TGTGCCAGCACCCCTCGAGGGAATAGCAATCAGCCCCAGCATTTT. This sequence encodes CASTPRGNSNQPQHF.

The chain combines TRBV30 with TRBJ1-5; D is undetermined. The V gene lost 4 bases and the J gene lost 0 bases, with 10 bases spanning the gap. The V gene's germline CDR1 is GTSNPN and CDR2 SVGIG (reference sequence). The CDR3 has 14 residues. This CDR3 reads CAWNWRDSNQPQHF. The CDR3 region has the DNA TGTGCCTGGAACTGGCGGGATAGCAATCAGCCCCAGCATTTT. Full variable domain (rest looked up from reference TRBV30 and TRBJ1-5): SQTIHQWPATLVQPVGSPLSLECTVEGTSNPNLYWYRQAAGRGLQLLFYSVGIGQISSEVPQNLSASRPQDRQFILSSKKLLLSDSGFYLCAWNWRDSNQPQHFGDGTRLSIL.

The J gene is TRBJ1-1, the V gene TRBV24-1; possibly TRBD1 for D (6 bases). V was cut by 2 bases and J by 7 bases, with 10 bases left in between. This CDR3 spans 13 amino acids. CDR1 is KGHDR and CDR2 is SFDVKD in the germline V gene. The DNA for the CDR3 is TGTGCCACCAGTGATTGGAGGACAGATGAAGCTTTCTTT. Translating gives CATSDWRTDEAFF.

The gene calls are TRBV12-3 or TRBV12-4 and TRBJ2-5, with D perhaps TRBD2 (6 bases). V shed 5 bases and J shed 2 bases, with 9 bases lying between them. The CDR3 runs 13 residues. CDR3 in DNA: TGTGCCAGCAGTCGGGACTTTCAAGAGACCCAGTACTTC. Protein sequence: CASSRDFQETQYF.

CDR3 DNA sequence: TGTGCCAGCAGCTTAGTCGCCCCAGGGACCCAGTACTTC. Protein: CASSLVAPGTQYF. The chain joins TRBV11-2 to TRBJ2-5; D is undetermined. V was cut by 1 base and J by 7 bases, with 10 bases left in between. From germline, CDR1 is SGHAT and CDR2 FQNNGV. CDR3 size: 13 residues.

The V gene is TRBV9, the J gene TRBJ2-2; D perhaps matches TRBD1 (5 bases). Germline V CDR1 and CDR2: SGDLS, YYNGEE. The CDR3 contains 17 residues. Between the trimmed V and J ends, which lost 2 bases and 0 bases, there was a span of 14 bases. The CDR3 DNA follows: TGTGCCAGCAGCGTCTCTCAATCAGGGACGAACACCGGGGAGCTGTTTTTT. As protein: CASSVSQSGTNTGELFF.

The chain carries TRBV5-3 and TRBJ1-2, with D unclear. TRBV5-3 has ORF status, its function being uncertain. CDR3 size: 15 residues. V was cut by 0 bases and J by 14 bases, with 23 bases left in between. The CDR3 reads CARSLGVPTSPGRTF. Here the CDR3 DNA reads TGTGCCAGAAGCTTGGGTGTCCCGACTTCCCCGGGGAGGACCTTC.